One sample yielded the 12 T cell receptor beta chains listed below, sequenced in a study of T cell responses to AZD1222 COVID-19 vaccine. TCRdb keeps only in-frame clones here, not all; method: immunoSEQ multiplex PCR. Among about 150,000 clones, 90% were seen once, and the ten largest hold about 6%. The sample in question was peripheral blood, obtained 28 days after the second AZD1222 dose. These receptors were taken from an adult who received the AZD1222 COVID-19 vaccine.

The CDR3 region has the DNA TGTGCCAGCAGTTTAAGGGAGAGAGAGACCCAGTACTTC. Translation: CASSLRERETQYF. This chain connects TRBV27 to TRBJ2-5; tentative D call: TRBD2 (5 bases). CDR1 is MNHEY, CDR2 SMNVEV, per germline (reference sequence). The CDR3 consists of 13 residues. The V gene lost 2 bases and the J gene lost 4 bases, with 8 bases spanning the gap.

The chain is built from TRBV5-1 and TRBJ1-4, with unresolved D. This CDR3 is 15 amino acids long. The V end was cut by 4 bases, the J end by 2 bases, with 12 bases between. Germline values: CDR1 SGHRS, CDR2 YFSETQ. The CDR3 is CASSIPTDTNEKLFF. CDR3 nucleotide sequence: TGCGCCAGCAGCATCCCGACGGATACTAATGAAAAACTGTTTTTT.

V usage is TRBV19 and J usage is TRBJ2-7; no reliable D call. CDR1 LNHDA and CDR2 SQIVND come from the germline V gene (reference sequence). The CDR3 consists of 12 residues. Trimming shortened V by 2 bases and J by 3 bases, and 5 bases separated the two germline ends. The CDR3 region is CASSISNYEQYF. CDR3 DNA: TGTGCCAGTAGTATATCCAACTACGAGCAGTACTTC.

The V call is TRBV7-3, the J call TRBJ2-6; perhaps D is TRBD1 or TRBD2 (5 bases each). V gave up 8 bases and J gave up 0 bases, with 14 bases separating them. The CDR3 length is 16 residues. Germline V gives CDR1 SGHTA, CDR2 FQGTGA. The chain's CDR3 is CASGMGVFSGANVLTF. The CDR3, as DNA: TGTGCCAGCGGCATGGGGGTTTTCTCTGGGGCCAACGTCCTGACTTTC.

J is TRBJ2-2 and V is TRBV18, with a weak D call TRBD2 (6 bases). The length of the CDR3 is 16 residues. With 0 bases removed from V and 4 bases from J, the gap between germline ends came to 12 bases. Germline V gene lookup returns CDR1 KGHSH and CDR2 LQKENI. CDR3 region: CASSPPPSAGTGELFF. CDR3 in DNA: TGTGCCAGCTCACCACCCCCTAGCGCGGGCACCGGGGAGCTGTTTTTT.

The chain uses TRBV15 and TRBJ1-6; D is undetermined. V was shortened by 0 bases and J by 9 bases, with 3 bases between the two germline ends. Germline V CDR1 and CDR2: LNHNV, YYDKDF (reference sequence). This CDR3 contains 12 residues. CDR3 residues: CATSRDRSPLHF. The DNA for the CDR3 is TGTGCCACCAGCAGAGACCGTTCACCCCTCCACTTT.

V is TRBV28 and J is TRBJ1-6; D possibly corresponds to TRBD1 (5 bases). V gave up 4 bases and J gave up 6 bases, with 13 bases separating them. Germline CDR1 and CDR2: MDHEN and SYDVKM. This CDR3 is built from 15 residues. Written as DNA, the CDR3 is TGTGCCAGCAGTTACTCCGGGGGTCGTAATTCACCCCTCCACTTT. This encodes CASSYSGGRNSPLHF.

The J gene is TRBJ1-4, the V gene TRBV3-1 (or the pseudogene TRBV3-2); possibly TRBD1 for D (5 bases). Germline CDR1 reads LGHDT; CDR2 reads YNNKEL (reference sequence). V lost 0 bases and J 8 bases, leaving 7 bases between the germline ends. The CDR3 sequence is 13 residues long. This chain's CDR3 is CASSQDRDEKLFF. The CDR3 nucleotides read TGTGCCAGCAGCCAAGACCGGGACGAAAAACTGTTTTTT.

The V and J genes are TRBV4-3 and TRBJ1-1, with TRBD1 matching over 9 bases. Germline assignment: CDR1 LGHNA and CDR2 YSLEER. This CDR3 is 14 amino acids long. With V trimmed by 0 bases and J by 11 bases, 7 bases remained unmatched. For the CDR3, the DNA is TGCGCCAGCAGCCAAGATCGGGGACAGGGAAGGGCTTTCTTT. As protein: CASSQDRGQGRAFF.

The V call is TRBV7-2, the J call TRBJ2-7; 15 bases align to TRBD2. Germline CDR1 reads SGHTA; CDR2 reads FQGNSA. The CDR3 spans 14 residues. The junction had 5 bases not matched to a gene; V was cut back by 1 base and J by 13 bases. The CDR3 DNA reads TGTGCCAGCAGCTTAGAAGGACTAGCGGGAGGGGGTTACTTC. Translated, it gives CASSLEGLAGGGYF.

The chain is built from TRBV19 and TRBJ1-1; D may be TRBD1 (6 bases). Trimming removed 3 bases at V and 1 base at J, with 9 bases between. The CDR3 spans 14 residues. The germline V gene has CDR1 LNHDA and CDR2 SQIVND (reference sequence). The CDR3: CASSIGQRNTEAFF. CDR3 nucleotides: TGTGCCAGTAGTATTGGACAGAGGAACACTGAAGCTTTCTTT.

The CDR3 sequence is CSVVWADGQPQHF. For the CDR3, the DNA is TGCAGCGTTGTGTGGGCAGATGGCCAGCCCCAGCATTTT. V is TRBV29-1 and J is TRBJ1-5; no reliable D call. The CDR3 covers 13 residues. Germline values: CDR1 SQVTM, CDR2 ANQGSEA. Trimming removed 4 bases from V and 7 bases from J, with 14 bases in between. Complete variable domain (other parts from reference TRBV29-1 and TRBJ1-5): SAVISQKPSRDICQRGTSLTIQCQVDSQVTMMFWYRQQPGQSLTLIATANQGSEATYESGFVIDKFPISRPNLTFSTLTVSNMSPEDSSIYLCSVVWADGQPQHFGDGTRLSIL.